This T cell receptor (beta chain) was identified in a study of chemoradiotherapy in HPV16-positive cancers. Assay: immunoSEQ multiplex PCR; the TCRdb copy retains only in-frame clones and omits some. Of about 12,000 clones in the sample, over 75% were seen once. As regards this clone: Its antigen is undetermined.

Germline CDR1 and CDR2: MGHRA and YSYEKL. V was trimmed by 0 bases and J by 3 bases, leaving 12 bases between them. CDR3 size: 15 residues. Study results and caveats: Only two HPV16-positive patients supplied the functional HPV-specificity definition. Candidate HPV-specific clones and E7-related TCR motifs grew in tumor during treatment.

The receptor was derived from a human donor with HPV-associated anogenital cancer. This rearrangement joins TRBV4-1 to TRBJ2-7, with TRBD2 as a possible D gene (5 bases). Sampling took place from a patient who underwent chemoradiotherapy. The CDR3 sequence is CASSQDFGERYEQYF. As DNA, the CDR3 is TGCGCCAGCAGCCAAGATTTCGGGGAGCGCTACGAGCAGTACTTC.